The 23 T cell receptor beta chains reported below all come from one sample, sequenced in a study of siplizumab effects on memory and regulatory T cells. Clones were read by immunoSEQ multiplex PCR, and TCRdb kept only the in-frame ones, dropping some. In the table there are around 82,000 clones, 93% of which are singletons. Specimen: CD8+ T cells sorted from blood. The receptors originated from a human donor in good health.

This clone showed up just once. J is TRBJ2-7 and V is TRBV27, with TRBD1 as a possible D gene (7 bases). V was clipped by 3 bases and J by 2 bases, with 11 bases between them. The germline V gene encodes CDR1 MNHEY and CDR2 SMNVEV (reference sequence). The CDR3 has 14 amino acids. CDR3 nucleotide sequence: TGTGCCAGCAGTTTCAGGGGGGAGACCTACGAGCAGTACTTC. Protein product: CASSFRGETYEQYF.

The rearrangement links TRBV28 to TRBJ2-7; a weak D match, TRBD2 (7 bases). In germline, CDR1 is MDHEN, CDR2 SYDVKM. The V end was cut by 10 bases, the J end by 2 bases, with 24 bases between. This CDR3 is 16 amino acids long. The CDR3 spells CATTGMAGAMAYEQYF. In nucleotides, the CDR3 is TGTGCCACCACGGGGATGGCGGGGGCTATGGCCTACGAGCAGTACTTC.

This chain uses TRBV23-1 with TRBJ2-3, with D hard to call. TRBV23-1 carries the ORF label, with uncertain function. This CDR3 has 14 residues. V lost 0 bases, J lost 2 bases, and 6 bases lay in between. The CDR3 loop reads CASSQSSFTDTQYF. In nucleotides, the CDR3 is TGCGCCAGCAGTCAATCCTCCTTCACAGATACGCAGTATTTT.

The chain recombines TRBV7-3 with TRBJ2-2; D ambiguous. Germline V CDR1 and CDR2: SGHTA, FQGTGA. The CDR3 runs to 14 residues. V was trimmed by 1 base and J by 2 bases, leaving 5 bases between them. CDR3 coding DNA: TGTGCCAGCAGCTTAATGGATAACACCGGGGAGCTGTTTTTT. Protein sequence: CASSLMDNTGELFF.

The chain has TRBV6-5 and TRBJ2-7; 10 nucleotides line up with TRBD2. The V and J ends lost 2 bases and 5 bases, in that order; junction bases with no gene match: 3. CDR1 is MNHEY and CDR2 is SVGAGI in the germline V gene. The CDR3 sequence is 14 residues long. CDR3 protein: CASSYSGGVDEQYF. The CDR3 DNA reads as TGTGCCAGCAGTTACAGCGGGGGGGTGGACGAGCAGTACTTC.

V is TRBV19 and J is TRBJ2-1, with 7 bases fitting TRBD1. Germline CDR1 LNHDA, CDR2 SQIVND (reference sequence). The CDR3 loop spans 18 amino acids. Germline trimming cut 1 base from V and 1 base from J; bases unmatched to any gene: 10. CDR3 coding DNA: TGTGCCAGTAGTATAGTCTTTCCCGAACAGGGGTCCTACAATGAGCAGTTCTTC. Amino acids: CASSIVFPEQGSYNEQFF.

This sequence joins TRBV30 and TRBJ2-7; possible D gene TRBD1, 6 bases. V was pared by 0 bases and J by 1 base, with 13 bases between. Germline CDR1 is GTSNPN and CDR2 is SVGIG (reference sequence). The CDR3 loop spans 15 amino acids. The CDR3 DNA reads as TGTGCCTGGAGTGTACTTCTCGGGACATCCTACGAGCAGTACTTC. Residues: CAWSVLLGTSYEQYF.

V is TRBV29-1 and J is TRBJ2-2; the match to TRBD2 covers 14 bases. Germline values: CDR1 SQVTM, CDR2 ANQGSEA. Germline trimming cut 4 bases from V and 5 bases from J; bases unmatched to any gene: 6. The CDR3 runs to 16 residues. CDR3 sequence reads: CSVVLGTSGGTGELFF. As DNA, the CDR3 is TGCAGCGTTGTATTAGGGACTAGCGGGGGTACCGGGGAGCTGTTTTTT.

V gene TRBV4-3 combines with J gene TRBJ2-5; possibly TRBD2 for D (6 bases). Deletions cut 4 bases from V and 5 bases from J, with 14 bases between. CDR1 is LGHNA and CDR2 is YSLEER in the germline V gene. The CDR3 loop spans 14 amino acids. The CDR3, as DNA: TGCGCCAGCAGCCCCCGACTAGGCCCGGAGACCCAGTACTTC. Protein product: CASSPRLGPETQYF.

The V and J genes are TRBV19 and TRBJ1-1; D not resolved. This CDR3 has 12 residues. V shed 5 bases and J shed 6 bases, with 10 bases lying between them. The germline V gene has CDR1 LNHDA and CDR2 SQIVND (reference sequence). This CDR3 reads CASSAGRAEAFF. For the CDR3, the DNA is TGTGCCAGTAGTGCGGGGAGGGCTGAAGCTTTCTTT.

The CDR3 nucleotides are TGTGCCAGCCAAGGCAGGGGCTCCTACGAGCAGTACTTC. It translates to CASQGRGSYEQYF. This chain uses TRBV11-3 with TRBJ2-7, with D possibly matching TRBD1 (6 bases). Trimming shortened V by 8 bases and J by 0 bases, and 11 bases separated the two germline ends. The CDR3 runs 13 residues. Germline assignment: CDR1 SGHNT and CDR2 YENEEA.

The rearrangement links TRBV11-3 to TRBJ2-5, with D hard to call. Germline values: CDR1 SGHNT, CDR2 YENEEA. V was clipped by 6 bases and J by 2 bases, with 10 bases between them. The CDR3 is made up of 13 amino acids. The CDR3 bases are TGTGCCAGCAGTGGTGGGCCGCAAGAGACCCAGTACTTC. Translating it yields CASSGGPQETQYF.

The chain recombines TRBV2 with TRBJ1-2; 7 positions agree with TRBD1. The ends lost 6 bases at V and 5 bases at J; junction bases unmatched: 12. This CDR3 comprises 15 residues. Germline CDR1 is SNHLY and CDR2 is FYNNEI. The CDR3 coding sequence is TGTGCCAGCAGGGATTTTGGGGGGACAGCTTATGGCTACACCTTC. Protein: CASRDFGGTAYGYTF.

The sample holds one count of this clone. The CDR3 reads CASSLADVYSGNTIYF. In DNA form, the CDR3 reads TGCGCCAGCAGCTTGGCAGATGTTTACTCTGGAAACACCATATATTTT. The rearrangement joins TRBV5-1 to TRBJ1-3; D is unclear. The germline V gene has CDR1 SGHRS and CDR2 YFSETQ. V was cut by 0 bases and J by 0 bases, with 10 bases left in between. The CDR3 loop spans 16 amino acids.

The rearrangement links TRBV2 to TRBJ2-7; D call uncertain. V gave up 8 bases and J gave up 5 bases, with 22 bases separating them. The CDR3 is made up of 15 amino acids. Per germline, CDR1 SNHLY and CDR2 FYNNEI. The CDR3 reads CASSWVYGPRDEQYF. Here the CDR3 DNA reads TGTGCCAGCTCCTGGGTGTACGGCCCTCGGGACGAGCAGTACTTC. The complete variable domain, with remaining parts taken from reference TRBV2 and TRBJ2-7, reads EPEVTQTPSHQVTQMGQEVILRCVPISNHLYFYWYRQILGQKVEFLVSFYNNEISEKSEIFDDQFSVERPDGSNFTLKIRSTKLEDSAMYFCASSWVYGPRDEQYFGPGTRLTVT.

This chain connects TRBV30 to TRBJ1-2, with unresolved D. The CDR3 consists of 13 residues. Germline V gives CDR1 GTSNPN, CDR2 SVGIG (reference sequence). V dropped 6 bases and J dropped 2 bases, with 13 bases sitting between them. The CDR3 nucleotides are TGTGCCTGTAATTCCCGTAGGAACTATGGCTACACCTTC. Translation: CACNSRRNYGYTF. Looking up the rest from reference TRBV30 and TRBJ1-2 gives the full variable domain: SQTIHQWPATLVQPVGSPLSLECTVEGTSNPNLYWYRQAAGRGLQLLFYSVGIGQISSEVPQNLSASRPQDRQFILSSKKLLLSDSGFYLCACNSRRNYGYTFGSGTRLTVV.

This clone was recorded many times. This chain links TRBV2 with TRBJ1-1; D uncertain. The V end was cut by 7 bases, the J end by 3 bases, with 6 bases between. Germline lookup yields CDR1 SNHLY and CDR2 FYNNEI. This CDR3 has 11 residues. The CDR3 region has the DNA TGTGCCAGCACGGTTTACACTGAAGCTTTCTTT. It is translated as CASTVYTEAFF. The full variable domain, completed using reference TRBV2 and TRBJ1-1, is EPEVTQTPSHQVTQMGQEVILRCVPISNHLYFYWYRQILGQKVEFLVSFYNNEISEKSEIFDDQFSVERPDGSNFTLKIRSTKLEDSAMYFCASTVYTEAFFGQGTRLTVV.

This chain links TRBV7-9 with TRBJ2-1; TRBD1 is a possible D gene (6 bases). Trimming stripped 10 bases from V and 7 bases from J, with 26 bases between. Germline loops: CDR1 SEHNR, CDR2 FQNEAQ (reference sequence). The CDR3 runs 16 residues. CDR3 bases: TGTGCCACAAAGTTCCCCTCAGGGGCTTTGGGGAATGAGCAGTTCTTC. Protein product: CATKFPSGALGNEQFF.

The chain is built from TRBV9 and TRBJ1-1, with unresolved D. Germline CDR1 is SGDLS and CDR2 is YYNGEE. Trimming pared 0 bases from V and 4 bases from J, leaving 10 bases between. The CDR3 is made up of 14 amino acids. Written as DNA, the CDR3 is TGTGCCAGCAGCGTAGGTGAGGGATTCACTGAAGCTTTCTTT. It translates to CASSVGEGFTEAFF.

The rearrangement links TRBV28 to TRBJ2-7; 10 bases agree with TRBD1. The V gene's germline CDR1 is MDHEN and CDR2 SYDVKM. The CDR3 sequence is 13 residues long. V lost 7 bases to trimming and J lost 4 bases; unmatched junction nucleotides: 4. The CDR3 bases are TGTGCCAGCAATTTGGACAGGGGGTACGAGCAGTACTTC. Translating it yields CASNLDRGYEQYF. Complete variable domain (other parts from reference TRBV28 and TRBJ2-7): DVKVTQSSRYLVKRTGEKVFLECVQDMDHENMFWYRQDPGLGLRLIYFSYDVKMKEKGDIPEGYSVSREKKERFSLILESASTNQTSMYLCASNLDRGYEQYFGPGTRLTVT.

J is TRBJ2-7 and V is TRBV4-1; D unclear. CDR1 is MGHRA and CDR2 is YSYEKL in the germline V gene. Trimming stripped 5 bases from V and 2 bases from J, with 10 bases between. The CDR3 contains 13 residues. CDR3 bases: TGCGCCAGCAGCTTTGGACGGACCTACGAGCAGTACTTC. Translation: CASSFGRTYEQYF.

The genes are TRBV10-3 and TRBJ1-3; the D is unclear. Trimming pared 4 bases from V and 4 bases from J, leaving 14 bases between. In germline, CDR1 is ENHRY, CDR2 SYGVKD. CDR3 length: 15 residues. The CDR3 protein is CAISGAAVEGNTIYF. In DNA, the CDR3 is TGTGCCATCAGTGGGGCGGCAGTCGAGGGAAACACCATATATTTT.

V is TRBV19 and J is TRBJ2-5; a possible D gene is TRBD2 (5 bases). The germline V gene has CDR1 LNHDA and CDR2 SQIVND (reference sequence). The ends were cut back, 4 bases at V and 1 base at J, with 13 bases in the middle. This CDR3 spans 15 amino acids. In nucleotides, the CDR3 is TGTGCCAGTAGTAGGAGGACCTCCATCCAAGAGACCCAGTACTTC. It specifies CASSRRTSIQETQYF.